The source of this T cell receptor (beta chain) is a study of blood T cell repertoires in COVID-19. Exposed study participants had met a COVID-19 case within 2 weeks before entry. Sequencing used immunoSEQ multiplex PCR; TCRdb keeps in-frame clones, though not all of them. This sample has about 430,000 clones, with approximately 90% found just once. Germline V CDR1 and CDR2: MDHEN, SYDVKM. The V end lost 10 bases, the J end lost 5 bases, and 17 bases lay between the germline ends. This CDR3 is built from 14 residues. The origin of this receptor is a young woman who had been exposed to COVID-19. The sequenced material came from PBMCs or T cells enriched from blood (not recorded which). V is TRBV28 and J is TRBJ2-2, with D possibly being TRBD1 (5 bases). In nucleotides, the CDR3 is TGTGCCACCAGGTGGGGCAGGGTAACCGGGGAGCTGTTTTTT. Amino acids: CATRWGRVTGELFF.